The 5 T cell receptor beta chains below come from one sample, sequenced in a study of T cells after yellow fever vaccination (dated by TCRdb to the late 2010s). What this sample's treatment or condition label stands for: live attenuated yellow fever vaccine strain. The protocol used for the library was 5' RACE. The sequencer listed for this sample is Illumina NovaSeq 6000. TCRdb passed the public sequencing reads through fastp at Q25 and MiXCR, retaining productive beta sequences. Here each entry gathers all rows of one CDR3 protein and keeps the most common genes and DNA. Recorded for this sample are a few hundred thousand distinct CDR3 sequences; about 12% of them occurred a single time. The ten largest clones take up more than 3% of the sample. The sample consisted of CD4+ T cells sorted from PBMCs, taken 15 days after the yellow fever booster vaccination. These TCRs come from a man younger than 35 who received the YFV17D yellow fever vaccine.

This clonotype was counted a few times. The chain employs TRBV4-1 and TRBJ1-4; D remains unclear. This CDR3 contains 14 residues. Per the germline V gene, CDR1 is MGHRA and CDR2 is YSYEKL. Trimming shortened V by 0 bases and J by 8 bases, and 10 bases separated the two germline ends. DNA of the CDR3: TGCGCCAGCAGCCAAGATGGACGCCGGGAAAAACTGTTTTTT. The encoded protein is CASSQDGRREKLFF.

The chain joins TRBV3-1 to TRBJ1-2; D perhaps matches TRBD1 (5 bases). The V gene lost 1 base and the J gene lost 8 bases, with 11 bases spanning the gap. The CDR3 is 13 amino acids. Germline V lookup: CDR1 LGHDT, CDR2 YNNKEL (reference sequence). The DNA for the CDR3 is TGTGCCAGCAGCCAAGGAGGGGTAAGAGGCTACACCTTC. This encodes CASSQGGVRGYTF. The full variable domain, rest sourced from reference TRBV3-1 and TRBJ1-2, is DTAVSQTPKYLVTQMGNDKSIKCEQNLGHDTMYWYKQDSKKFLKIMFSYNNKELIINETVPNRFSPKSPDKAHLNLHINSLELGDSAVYFCASSQGGVRGYTFGSGTRLTVV.

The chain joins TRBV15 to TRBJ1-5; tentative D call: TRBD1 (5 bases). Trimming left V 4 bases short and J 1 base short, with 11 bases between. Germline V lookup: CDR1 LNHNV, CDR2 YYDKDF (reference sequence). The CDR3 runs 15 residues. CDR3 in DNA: TGTGCCACCAGCATGGGGGAGGTCAGCAATCAGCCCCAGCATTTT. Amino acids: CATSMGEVSNQPQHF.

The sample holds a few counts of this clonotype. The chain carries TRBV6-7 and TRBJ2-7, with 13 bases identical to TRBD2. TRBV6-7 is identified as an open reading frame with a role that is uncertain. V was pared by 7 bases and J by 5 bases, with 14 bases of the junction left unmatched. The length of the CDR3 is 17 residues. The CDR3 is CASTLAGTSGMCNEQYV. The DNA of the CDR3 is TGTGCCAGCACCTTAGCCGGGACTAGCGGGATGTGCAACGAGCAGTACGTC.

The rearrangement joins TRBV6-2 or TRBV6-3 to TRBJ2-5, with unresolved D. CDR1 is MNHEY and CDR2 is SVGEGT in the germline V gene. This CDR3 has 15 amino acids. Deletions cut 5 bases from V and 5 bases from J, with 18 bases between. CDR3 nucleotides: TGTGCCAGCAGTGACGGGTTAGCCTATCGGGAGACCCAGTACTTC. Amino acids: CASSDGLAYRETQYF.